This T cell receptor beta chain was profiled in a study of beta chain features in type 1 diabetes. Study outcomes and limitations: There were fewer insertions and more deletions at the VDJ junctions of type 1 diabetes patients. Researchers report that Type 1 diabetes patients had moderately but significantly shorter TCRB CDR3s across all four CD4+ subsets.

Regarding this clone: No antigen is known for it.

cDNA synthesis used the whole RNA isolate, giving expressed TCRB sequences. Naive, central memory and regulatory T cell samples averaged roughly 3.6 million reads. Assay used: immunoSEQ multiplex PCR; TCRdb lists only in-frame clones, some missing. The table lists 500,000 to 650,000 clones, approximately 13% of them singletons. Specimen: naive CD4+ T cells from blood. This sequence originates from a man under 40 with type 1 diabetes.

In DNA form, the CDR3 reads TGTGCCAGCAGCTTAGCGGCAGGGTACTCTGGAAACACCATATATTTT. It encodes CASSLAAGYSGNTIYF. The rearrangement uses TRBV7-2 and TRBJ1-3, with D tentatively TRBD1 (5 bases). Trimming took 0 bases from V and 0 from J, leaving 9 bases between them. The CDR3 covers 16 residues. CDR1 is SGHTA and CDR2 is FQGNSA in the germline V gene.